This T cell receptor beta chain was profiled in a study of T cells of healthy individuals. V was shortened by 2 bases and J by 1 base, with 14 bases between the two germline ends. Germline V gene sequence: CDR1 LNHDA, CDR2 SQIVND (reference sequence). The CDR3 length is 16 residues. This clonotype was recorded at least ten times. TCRdb reanalysed the 5' RACE reads using MiXCR and keeps one entry per CDR3 protein. The sample includes 65,000 to 95,000 distinct CDR3 sequences, approximately 4.7% of them seen just once. The chain has TRBV19 and TRBJ2-5; D might be TRBD2 (6 bases). The sequence was collected from a female donor in good health. Here the CDR3 reads CASSIKPGAVQETQYF. The CDR3 DNA reads as TGTGCCAGTAGTATAAAACCGGGAGCCGTCCAAGAGACCCAGTACTTC.